One T cell receptor beta chain is described in this entry. The antigen is unknown. Peripheral blood was collected from the related graft donor on the marrow donation day. This specimen belongs to a study of T cells after posttransplantation cyclophosphamide. Produced via immunoSEQ multiplex PCR; TCRdb's table is partial and in-frame only. This sample has tens of thousands of clones, with roughly nine tenths found just once. Overall study findings and caveats: Recipient CMV seropositivity and CMV reactivation strongly tracked TRB clonality. Tissue-infiltrating T cells from skin or gut overlapped little with blood T cells. Donor-recipient repertoire similarity was low at 1-2 months, rising over year one.

Trimming pared 7 bases from V and 1 base from J, leaving 10 bases between. Germline V gives CDR1 MNHNS, CDR2 SASEGT. The CDR3 consists of 13 residues. J is TRBJ1-1 and V is TRBV6-1; D not certain. Sequencing input: PBMCs. The TCR sequence derives from a woman in her forties or fifties in good health and a related stem cell transplant donor. The CDR3: CASTSTRNTEAFF. The CDR3 region has the DNA TGTGCCAGCACCAGTACAAGGAACACTGAAGCTTTCTTT.